The T cell receptor beta chain described here comes from a study of shared clonotypes between healthy human individuals. A CD45RA+ naive subset and a CD45RA-negative memory subset were split from CD4+ cells. Genomic DNA from each subset was divided evenly over several immunoSEQ plates. Libraries were prepared by immunoSEQ multiplex PCR; TCRdb keeps only in-frame clonotypes and omits some of them. The data hold over a million clones, with around three quarters observed a single time. As for this clone: The sample carries other DNA sequences with the same CDR3.

The sequence derives from a man aged 18 to 30 in good health. Some clones in this sample may be carry-over from other donors' samples. Sequenced: memory CD4+ T cells from PBMCs. As for subset: CD45RA-negative fraction.

DNA for the CDR3: TGTGCCAGCAGTGATCCCAATCAGCCCCAGCATTTT. This encodes CASSDPNQPQHF. The rearrangement joins TRBV2 to TRBJ1-5; no definite D call. The CDR3 spans 12 residues. Per the germline V gene, CDR1 is SNHLY and CDR2 is FYNNEI. Trimming took off 3 bases at V and 3 bases at J, with 3 bases between the two ends.